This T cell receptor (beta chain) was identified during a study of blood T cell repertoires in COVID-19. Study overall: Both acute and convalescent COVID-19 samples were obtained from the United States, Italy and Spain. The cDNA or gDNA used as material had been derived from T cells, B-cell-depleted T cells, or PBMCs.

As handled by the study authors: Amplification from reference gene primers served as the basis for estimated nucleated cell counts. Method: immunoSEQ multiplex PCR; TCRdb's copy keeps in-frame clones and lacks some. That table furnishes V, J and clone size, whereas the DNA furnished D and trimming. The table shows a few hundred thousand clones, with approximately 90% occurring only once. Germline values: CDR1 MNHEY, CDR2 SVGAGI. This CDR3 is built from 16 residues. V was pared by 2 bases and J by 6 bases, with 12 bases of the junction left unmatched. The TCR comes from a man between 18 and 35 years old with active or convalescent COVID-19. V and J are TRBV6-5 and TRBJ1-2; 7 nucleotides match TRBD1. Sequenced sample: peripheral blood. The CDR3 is CASSYGPDQQGNGYTF. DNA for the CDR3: TGTGCCAGCAGTTACGGACCGGATCAACAGGGGAATGGCTACACCTTC.